A single sample is the source of the 20 T cell receptor beta chains below, sequenced in a study of T cell changes during pregnancy in multiple sclerosis. Libraries were prepared by immunoSEQ multiplex PCR; TCRdb keeps only in-frame clonotypes and omits some of them. The sample shows 95,000 to 100,000 clones, 75% to 95% of them seen only once. The input for sequencing was peripheral blood, taken in the second trimester of pregnancy. These TCRs come from a female donor with multiple sclerosis, enrolled in a pregnancy study.

The chain has TRBV7-2 and TRBJ2-7; TRBD1 is a possible D gene (6 bases). The CDR3 spans 15 residues. Looked up from germline, CDR1 is SGHTA and CDR2 is FQGNSA. The V gene lost 5 bases and the J gene lost 7 bases, with 21 bases spanning the gap. The CDR3 here is CASSPFTQGSQEQYF. The CDR3 DNA is TGTGCCAGCAGCCCCTTTACCCAGGGGTCTCAAGAGCAGTACTTC.

The chain carries TRBV29-1 and TRBJ2-1; D might be TRBD1 (5 bases). Germline values: CDR1 SQVTM, CDR2 ANQGSEA. Trimming took 4 bases from V and 5 from J, leaving 9 bases between them. This CDR3 is built from 12 residues. The DNA for the CDR3 is TGCAGCGTTGCCCGGACAAACAATGAGCAGTTCTTC. Translation: CSVARTNNEQFF.

The V gene is TRBV5-4, the J gene TRBJ1-2; 7 positions match TRBD1. Germline V CDR1 and CDR2: SGHNT, YYREEE (reference sequence). The CDR3 has 14 residues. With 2 bases clipped from V and 1 base from J, the junction kept 2 bases outside the gene matches. The CDR3 protein is CASSFPGGNYGYTF. The CDR3 bases are TGTGCCAGCAGCTTCCCAGGGGGTAACTATGGCTACACCTTC.

This chain connects TRBV27 to TRBJ2-7, with 8 positions matching TRBD2. Unmatched junction bases numbered 11, after V lost 3 bases and J lost 7 bases. Germline values: CDR1 MNHEY, CDR2 SMNVEV (reference sequence). The CDR3 sequence is 15 residues long. The CDR3 DNA reads as TGTGCCAGCAGTTTGTCGGGGGGGGTAGCACGGGAGCAGTACTTC. As protein: CASSLSGGVAREQYF.

The V call is TRBV28, the J call TRBJ1-1; tentatively, D is TRBD1 (6 bases). CDR1 is MDHEN and CDR2 is SYDVKM in the germline V gene. With 5 bases removed from V and 5 bases from J, the gap between germline ends came to 18 bases. The CDR3 totals 15 residues. CDR3 amino acids: CASSPYLSGETEAFF. Written as DNA, the CDR3 is TGTGCCAGCAGTCCCTACCTTTCAGGGGAGACTGAAGCTTTCTTT.

The J gene is TRBJ2-5, the V gene TRBV14, with TRBD1 identical over 10 bases. Per germline, CDR1 SGHDN and CDR2 FVKESK. V lost 1 base, J lost 4 bases, and 6 bases stayed unmatched. This CDR3 contains 16 residues. The CDR3 reads CASSQAGQGVVETQYF. The CDR3 DNA follows: TGTGCCAGCAGCCAAGCAGGACAGGGGGTGGTAGAGACCCAGTACTTC.

For the CDR3, the DNA is TGTGCCAGCAGCTTAGTGGCCGGACTCCTGAGCTCCTACGAGCAGTACTTC. The encoded protein is CASSLVAGLLSSYEQYF. V gene TRBV7-9 combines with J gene TRBJ2-7; possibly TRBD2 for D (5 bases). The V gene lost 1 base and the J gene lost 0 bases, with 16 bases spanning the gap. In germline, CDR1 is SEHNR, CDR2 FQNEAQ (reference sequence). The CDR3 runs 17 residues. The whole variable domain, filled in from reference TRBV7-9 and TRBJ2-7, reads DTGVSQNPRHKITKRGQNVTFRCDPISEHNRLYWYRQTLGQGPEFLTYFQNEAQLEKSRLLSDRFSAERPKGSFSTLEIQRTEQGDSAMYLCASSLVAGLLSSYEQYFGPGTRLTVT.

The chain employs TRBV7-2 and TRBJ2-3; 10 nucleotides match TRBD1. Germline V CDR1 and CDR2: SGHTA, FQGNSA. This CDR3 is built from 16 residues. The V and J ends lost 1 base and 4 bases, in that order; junction bases with no gene match: 5. CDR3 bases: TGTGCCAGCAGCTTAGACGGGACAGGGGTCTCAGATACGCAGTATTTT. Amino acid sequence: CASSLDGTGVSDTQYF.

This chain links TRBV2 with TRBJ2-3, with 7 bases aligning to TRBD1. The CDR3 is 15 residues long. Germline V CDR1 and CDR2: SNHLY, FYNNEI. V was clipped by 4 bases and J by 5 bases; unmatched bases: 9. The CDR3 spells CASSVPRGQGDTQYF. In nucleotides, the CDR3 is TGTGCCAGCAGTGTACCGAGGGGGCAGGGAGATACGCAGTATTTT.

This clone has only one observation. This chain links TRBV9 with TRBJ2-2; 12 positions match TRBD2. The germline V gene has CDR1 SGDLS and CDR2 YYNGEE. The ends lost 1 base at V and 3 bases at J; junction bases unmatched: 1. The CDR3 contains 16 residues. Here the CDR3 reads CASSVRLAGDTGELFF. CDR3 DNA: TGTGCCAGCAGCGTACGACTAGCGGGGGACACCGGGGAGCTGTTTTTT.

The chain joins TRBV2 to TRBJ1-5, with 8 bases fitting TRBD1. CDR1 and CDR2 (germline): SNHLY, FYNNEI. The CDR3 spans 15 residues. V lost 1 base to trimming and J lost 8 bases; unmatched junction nucleotides: 7. The CDR3 DNA follows: TGTGCCAGCAGTGAAGAGGGCAGGGGGCTGGAGCCCCAGCATTTT. The encoded protein is CASSEEGRGLEPQHF.

The V gene is TRBV6-5, the J gene TRBJ2-1, with 7 bases fitting TRBD2. With V trimmed by 0 bases and J by 8 bases, 4 bases remained unmatched. Germline CDR1 reads MNHEY; CDR2 reads SVGAGI. The CDR3 extends over 14 amino acids. DNA of the CDR3: TGTGCCAGCAGTTACTCGGGGGGAGGGTATGAGCAGTTCTTC. Its translation: CASSYSGGGYEQFF.

The genes are TRBV5-1 and TRBJ2-3; 7 bases are shared with TRBD2. Trimming took 4 bases from V and 5 from J; bases not matched to a gene: 13. The CDR3 covers 16 residues. Germline-derived CDR1 and CDR2 are SGHRS and YFSETQ. CDR3: CASSPEEGGSGDTQYF. CDR3 DNA sequence: TGCGCCAGCAGCCCGGAGGAGGGAGGGTCAGGAGATACGCAGTATTTT. The whole variable domain, remainder taken from reference TRBV5-1 and TRBJ2-3, is KAGVTQTPRYLIKTRGQQVTLSCSPISGHRSVSWYQQTPGQGLQFLFEYFSETQRNKGNFPGRFSGRQFSNSRSEMNVSTLELGDSALYLCASSPEEGGSGDTQYFGPGTRLTVL.

This chain uses TRBV2 with TRBJ1-3; D gene unclear. Between the trimmed V and J ends, which lost 0 bases and 0 bases, there was a span of 18 bases. The CDR3 contains 19 residues. Germline CDR1 and CDR2: SNHLY and FYNNEI. CDR3 DNA: TGTGCCAGCAGTGAAGCGCCCACGGGGATGGGCGCCTCTGGAAACACCATATATTTT. This translates into CASSEAPTGMGASGNTIYF.

The V gene is TRBV9, the J gene TRBJ2-7; possibly TRBD2 for D (7 bases). CDR1 and CDR2 (germline): SGDLS, YYNGEE. V lost 2 bases and J lost 5, with 14 bases in between. This CDR3 has 14 amino acids. The CDR3 DNA reads as TGTGCCAGCAGCGTTGGTCAGGGGAGGGACGAGCAGTACTTC. Protein product: CASSVGQGRDEQYF.

V usage is TRBV5-1 and J usage is TRBJ2-2; D may be TRBD1 (6 bases). Trimming pared 5 bases from V and 8 bases from J, leaving 13 bases between. The CDR3 runs 13 residues. CDR1 is SGHRS, CDR2 YFSETQ, per germline. The CDR3 bases are TGCGCCAGCAGACCAACAGGGTCGGGGGAGCTGTTTTTT. Amino acid sequence: CASRPTGSGELFF.

The V call is TRBV28, the J call TRBJ2-4; 7 positions match TRBD1. CDR3 length equals 16 residues. Per the germline V gene, CDR1 is MDHEN and CDR2 is SYDVKM. V was clipped by 6 bases and J by 7 bases; unmatched bases: 15. The CDR3 loop reads CASSPYDRARRNIQYF. CDR3 nucleotides: TGTGCCAGCAGCCCCTACGACAGGGCGAGGCGCAACATTCAGTACTTC.

About this clone itself: Other nucleotide sequences in the sample specify the same CDR3. The V gene is TRBV27, the J gene TRBJ2-7; 12 bases line up with TRBD1. The CDR3 length is 15 residues. Germline CDR1 is MNHEY and CDR2 is SMNVEV (reference sequence). V was pared by 2 bases and J by 4 bases, with 3 bases of the junction left unmatched. The CDR3 region has the DNA TGTGCCAGCAGTTTAGGGACAGGGGGCACGTACGAGCAGTACTTC. Residues: CASSLGTGGTYEQYF.

This chain links TRBV6-5 with TRBJ1-1, with D perhaps TRBD1 (6 bases). The CDR3 runs to 16 residues. Trimming pared 0 bases from V and 4 bases from J, leaving 15 bases between. In germline, CDR1 is MNHEY, CDR2 SVGAGI. The CDR3, as DNA: TGTGCCAGCAGTTACTCGCCCACAGGGAGAGGCACTGAAGCTTTCTTT. This gives the protein CASSYSPTGRGTEAFF.

This clone has a handful of counts. The rearrangement joins TRBV25-1 to TRBJ1-5; D is uncertain. This CDR3 is 14 amino acids long. V lost 1 base and J 3 bases, leaving 7 bases between the germline ends. CDR1 is MGHDK, CDR2 SYGVNS, per germline. This chain's CDR3 is CASSEFGDNQPQHF. DNA for the CDR3: TGTGCCAGCAGTGAATTCGGGGACAATCAGCCCCAGCATTTT.